The source of this T cell receptor (beta chain) is a study of graft-versus-host responses after intestinal transplantation. Study-wide background: Recipients obtained multivisceral, liver-intestinal, or isolated intestinal transplants. After anti-thymocyte globulin induction, recipients took tacrolimus and steroids for about 3 years.

Generated by immunoSEQ multiplex PCR, the TCRdb table keeps only in-frame clones and is missing some. Among about 14,000 clones, over 85% were seen once, and the ten largest hold 0.55% to 0.85%. The source is a human patient who received an intestinal transplant, so some T cells may come from the graft donor. This material consisted of PBMCs, taken 9 days after transplant.

CDR3: CASSYGEGLNTEAFF. The CDR3 nucleotides read TGTGCCAGCAGTTACGGCGAGGGGCTGAACACTGAAGCTTTCTTT. V and J are TRBV27 and TRBJ1-1; D is possibly TRBD1 (5 bases). Trimming took off 4 bases at V and 0 bases at J, with 12 bases between the two ends. CDR3 length equals 15 residues. The germline V gene has CDR1 MNHEY and CDR2 SMNVEV (reference sequence).